This passage covers 27 T cell receptor beta chains from one sample sequenced in a study of post-analysis software for immune sequencing data. cDNA libraries for TCR beta contained unique molecular identifiers. TCRdb redid the calling of the PCR reads with MiXCR, one entry per CDR3 protein. The data contain 150,000 to 200,000 distinct CDR3 sequences, around 36% of them seen just once; the ten biggest clones take up 25% to 30%. This sample comprised blood, obtained after autologous hematopoietic stem cell transplantation. The receptor source for this set is a girl aged 10 to 17 with multiple sclerosis.

This clonotype was seen a handful of times. CDR3 DNA sequence: TGTGCCAGCAGCTACGGGGGCGGACTAGGAACAGATACGCAGTATTTT. This codes for CASSYGGGLGTDTQYF. The rearrangement links TRBV7-9 to TRBJ2-3; TRBD2 might be the D (7 bases). Trimming cost V 4 bases and J 3 bases, with 17 bases left between them. The CDR3 runs 16 residues. The germline V gene encodes CDR1 SEHNR and CDR2 FQNEAQ (reference sequence).

The sample holds one count of this clonotype. V usage is TRBV4-2 and J usage is TRBJ2-5, with D possibly TRBD1 on 5 matching bases. The J call may be in error: the DNA end matches TRBJ2-7 better. The CDR3 is made up of 18 amino acids. Per the germline V gene, CDR1 is LGHNA and CDR2 is YNFKEQ. CDR3 coding DNA: TGTGCCAGCAGCCAAGATCTTGCCTTGACAAGGGGCGCGTACGAGCAGTACTTC. It is translated as CASSQDLALTRGAYEQYF.

The V gene is TRBV7-9, the J gene TRBJ2-7; 7 bases line up with TRBD2. After removal of 5 bases from V and 0 bases from J, the junction contained 7 bases not matched to a gene. Per germline, CDR1 SEHNR and CDR2 FQNEAQ (reference sequence). The length of the CDR3 is 15 residues. In DNA, the CDR3 is TGTGCCAGCAGCCCTCTAGCGGACCTCTCCTACGAGCAGTACTTC. Translating it yields CASSPLADLSYEQYF.

This clonotype was counted a few times. The V call is TRBV7-9, the J call TRBJ2-5, with a weak D call TRBD2 (6 bases). The CDR3 is 13 amino acids. Germline V gene data show CDR1 as SEHNR and CDR2 as FQNEAQ (reference sequence). The V end was cut by 7 bases, the J end by 1 base, with 10 bases between. The CDR3 protein is CASNPGSQETQYF. CDR3 DNA: TGTGCCAGCAATCCCGGGAGCCAAGAGACCCAGTACTTC.

This clonotype was observed at least ten times. The V call is TRBV10-3, the J call TRBJ1-5, with D perhaps matching TRBD1 (6 bases). V shed 0 bases and J shed 2 bases, with 8 bases lying between them. The CDR3 consists of 15 residues. The germline gives CDR1 ENHRY, CDR2 SYGVKD. This CDR3 reads CAISESRGGNQPQHF. The CDR3 DNA reads as TGTGCCATCAGTGAGTCCAGGGGTGGCAATCAGCCCCAGCATTTT.

This clonotype was seen a few times. DNA for the CDR3: TGTGCCAGCAGTGTCAGCTTAGGTGAAAAACTGTTTTTT. This gives the protein CASSVSLGEKLFF. J is TRBJ1-4 and V is TRBV25-1; D is unclear. There are 13 residues in the CDR3. In germline, CDR1 is MGHDK, CDR2 SYGVNS. The germline V and J ends were trimmed by 4 bases and 7 bases, with 10 bases remaining between them. Filled out from reference TRBV25-1 and TRBJ1-4, the complete variable domain reads EADIYQTPRYLVIGTGKKITLECSQTMGHDKMYWYQQDPGMELHLIHYSYGVNSTEKGDLSSESTVSRIRTEHFPLTLESARPSHTSQYLCASSVSLGEKLFFGSGTQLSVL.

This clonotype was recorded a few times. The chain is built from TRBV7-8 and TRBJ2-4; TRBD2 agrees at 11 bases. This CDR3 has 14 amino acids. The germline CDR1 and CDR2 sequences are SGHVS and FQNEAQ. Trimming cost V 5 bases and J 15 bases; bases outside gene matches: 12. DNA for the CDR3: TGTGCCAGCAGCCCTGGGCTAGCGGGAGGAGGTTCGTACTTC. Encoded protein: CASSPGLAGGGSYF.

V is TRBV5-4 and J is TRBJ1-2; 7 bases line up with TRBD1. The CDR3 spans 16 residues. The germline V gene has CDR1 SGHNT and CDR2 YYREEE (reference sequence). Losses at the gene ends were 4 bases for V and 2 bases for J; bases not matched to a gene: 11. Written as DNA, the CDR3 is TGTGCCAGCAGCGCCGCCCTTGGACAGGCCAACTATGGCTACACCTTC. Amino acid sequence: CASSAALGQANYGYTF.

This clonotype was observed a few times. This chain uses TRBV28 with TRBJ1-1; D gene uncertain. The length of the CDR3 is 15 residues. Trimming shortened V by 2 bases and J by 0 bases, and 10 bases separated the two germline ends. Germline-derived CDR1 and CDR2 are MDHEN and SYDVKM. CDR3 bases: TGTGCCAGCAGTTTAGGGCGGCCTATGAACACTGAAGCTTTCTTT. Translation: CASSLGRPMNTEAFF.

This clonotype was seen a handful of times. CDR3 nucleotides: TGTGCCAGCAGCGTAGAGGGAGGGACTAGCGGTGTCAATGAGCAGTTCTTC. Translating it yields CASSVEGGTSGVNEQFF. This chain connects TRBV9 to TRBJ2-1, with 11 bases identical to TRBD2. Germline-derived CDR1 and CDR2 are SGDLS and YYNGEE. The CDR3 is 17 residues long. Trimming cost V 0 bases and J 6 bases; bases outside gene matches: 8.

The V and J genes are TRBV29-1 and TRBJ2-1, with TRBD1 identical over 8 bases. The CDR3 runs 13 residues. Germline CDR1 reads SQVTM; CDR2 reads ANQGSEA. V was pared by 7 bases and J by 10 bases, with 12 bases of the junction left unmatched. CDR3 DNA sequence: TGCAGCGCCGACAGGGGTCGAAGTTTCGAGCAGTTCTTC. This sequence encodes CSADRGRSFEQFF.

The V gene is TRBV29-1, the J gene TRBJ2-7; no clear D. The CDR3 is 12 residues long. V lost 3 bases to trimming and J lost 1 base, with 7 bases between them. Germline CDR1 and CDR2: SQVTM and ANQGSEA. The CDR3 loop reads CSVEHGSYEQYF. DNA of the CDR3: TGCAGCGTTGAGCACGGATCCTACGAGCAGTACTTC.

The V call is TRBV9, the J call TRBJ2-5; D gene ambiguous. Germline V gene lookup returns CDR1 SGDLS and CDR2 YYNGEE. This CDR3 comprises 14 residues. Trimming removed 1 base at V and 3 bases at J, with 10 bases between. CDR3 in amino acids: CASSVSQGKETQYF. Here the CDR3 DNA reads TGTGCCAGCAGCGTATCCCAAGGGAAAGAGACCCAGTACTTC.

The V gene is TRBV6-2 or TRBV6-3, the J gene TRBJ2-7, with unresolved D. The CDR3 is made up of 16 amino acids. The germline V gene encodes CDR1 MNHEY and CDR2 SVGEGT. Trimming shortened V by 3 bases and J by 1 base, and 16 bases separated the two germline ends. The CDR3 protein is CASSYRFAFTSYEQYF. The CDR3 region has the DNA TGTGCCAGCAGTTATCGGTTCGCATTTACTTCCTACGAGCAGTACTTC.

Only a few counts were recorded for this clonotype. The rearrangement uses TRBV12-3 or TRBV12-4 and TRBJ1-5; 10 nucleotides agree with TRBD1. The CDR3 has 13 amino acids. With V trimmed by 6 bases and J by 6 bases, 2 bases remained unmatched. The CDR3 region has the DNA TGTGCCAGCAGGACAGGGGGCTCTCAGCCCCAGCATTTT. Amino acid sequence: CASRTGGSQPQHF.

The chain employs TRBV25-1 and TRBJ2-1; D ambiguous. The V and J ends lost 4 bases and 10 bases respectively, with 8 bases between them. CDR1 and CDR2 (germline): MGHDK, SYGVNS. The CDR3 has 11 residues. Here the CDR3 reads CASSATREQFF. The CDR3 DNA sequence: TGTGCCAGCAGTGCCACCCGAGAGCAGTTCTTC.

This chain links TRBV4-1 with TRBJ2-4, with D possibly matching TRBD2 (5 bases). V lost 0 bases and J lost 0, with 18 bases in between. The CDR3 runs 19 residues. From germline, CDR1 is MGHRA and CDR2 YSYEKL. The CDR3 loop reads CASSQEKGGGSLAKNIQYF. CDR3 nucleotide sequence: TGCGCCAGCAGCCAAGAGAAGGGTGGAGGCTCGCTAGCCAAAAACATTCAGTACTTC.

The CDR3 sequence: CASSLYPHTGELFF. In DNA, the CDR3 is TGTGCCAGCAGCTTATATCCGCACACCGGGGAGCTGTTTTTT. The rearrangement joins TRBV7-2 to TRBJ2-2; no reliable D call. The CDR3 runs 14 residues. The germline V gene has CDR1 SGHTA and CDR2 FQGNSA. Deletions cut 2 bases from V and 3 bases from J, with 7 bases between.

V gene TRBV6-2 or TRBV6-3 combines with J gene TRBJ2-3; 10 bases map to TRBD2. This CDR3 is 19 amino acids long. Looked up from germline, CDR1 is MNHEY and CDR2 is SVGEGT. Trimming removed 6 bases from V and 2 bases from J; junction bases left unmatched: 17. The CDR3 reads CASRQQGFSGRYDTDTQYF. The CDR3 DNA reads as TGTGCCAGCAGACAACAGGGCTTTAGCGGGAGGTACGACACAGATACGCAGTATTTT.

The chain recombines TRBV15 with TRBJ2-3; the match to TRBD2 covers 11 bases. Germline V gives CDR1 LNHNV, CDR2 YYDKDF (reference sequence). The CDR3 loop spans 17 amino acids. After removal of 3 bases from V and 2 bases from J, the junction contained 7 bases not matched to a gene. CDR3 in DNA: TGTGCCACCAGCAGCGGGACTAGCGGACATATCACAGATACGCAGTATTTT. Its translation is CATSSGTSGHITDTQYF.

This clonotype came up a few times. J is TRBJ2-7 and V is TRBV3-1; TRBD1 aligns across 9 bases. The CDR3 contains 15 residues. Germline V gene sequence: CDR1 LGHDT, CDR2 YNNKEL (reference sequence). V trimming: 2 bases; J trimming: 7 bases; junction bases outside the gene matches: 9. The CDR3 sequence is CASSQRTGAVEEQYF. The CDR3 bases are TGTGCCAGCAGCCAAAGGACAGGGGCAGTTGAGGAGCAGTACTTC.

DNA for the CDR3: TGTGCCTGGAGTCAGGACAGAAGGAGGGATGGTTATGGCTACACCTTC. Translating gives CAWSQDRRRDGYGYTF. The V gene is TRBV30, the J gene TRBJ1-2, with D perhaps TRBD1 (6 bases). V gave up 2 bases and J gave up 5 bases, with 21 bases separating them. This CDR3 has 16 amino acids. CDR1 GTSNPN and CDR2 SVGIG come from the germline V gene (reference sequence).

The rearrangement links TRBV20-1 to TRBJ2-3, with D perhaps matching TRBD2 (5 bases). Germline CDR1 and CDR2: DFQATT and SNEGSKA (reference sequence). V was cut by 6 bases and J by 11 bases, with 18 bases left in between. The CDR3 runs to 12 residues. Here the CDR3 reads CSARSRGWGQYF. As DNA, the CDR3 is TGCAGTGCACGGTCGCGCGGGTGGGGGCAGTATTTT.

Details on this clonotype: With a much larger clone just one base away, this may be a read error. The rearrangement uses TRBV9 and TRBJ2-7; TRBD1 matches 7 bases. This CDR3 comprises 15 residues. The germline V gene encodes CDR1 SGDLS and CDR2 YYNGEE. The CDR3: CAGSVAGTARYEQYF. The CDR3 DNA reads as TGTGCCGGCAGCGTAGCAGGGACAGCACGCTACGAGCAGTACTTC.

The V and J genes are TRBV30 and TRBJ2-7; no definite D call. Trimming pared 1 base from V and 7 bases from J, leaving 8 bases between. The CDR3 runs 11 residues. Germline CDR1 reads GTSNPN; CDR2 reads SVGIG (reference sequence). CDR3 protein: CAWSGPSEQYF. CDR3 in DNA: TGTGCCTGGAGTGGGCCTTCTGAGCAGTACTTC.

This clonotype occurred many times. This chain uses TRBV27 with TRBJ2-1, with D maybe TRBD1 (6 bases). Trimming left V 4 bases short and J 7 bases short, with 11 bases between. The CDR3 covers 13 residues. Germline CDR1 is MNHEY and CDR2 is SMNVEV (reference sequence). CDR3 DNA sequence: TGTGCCAGCAGTTCAAACAGGGATAATGAGCAGTTCTTC. Translated: CASSSNRDNEQFF.

In its sample, this clonotype was seen a few times. As DNA, the CDR3 is TGTGCCATCAGTGAAGGGCTAGCGGAGTACAATGAGCAGTTCTTC. It encodes CAISEGLAEYNEQFF. The V call is TRBV10-3, the J call TRBJ2-1; 7 bases map to TRBD2. The CDR3 covers 15 residues. CDR1 is ENHRY, CDR2 SYGVKD, per germline. V lost 3 bases to trimming and J lost 4 bases; unmatched junction nucleotides: 6.